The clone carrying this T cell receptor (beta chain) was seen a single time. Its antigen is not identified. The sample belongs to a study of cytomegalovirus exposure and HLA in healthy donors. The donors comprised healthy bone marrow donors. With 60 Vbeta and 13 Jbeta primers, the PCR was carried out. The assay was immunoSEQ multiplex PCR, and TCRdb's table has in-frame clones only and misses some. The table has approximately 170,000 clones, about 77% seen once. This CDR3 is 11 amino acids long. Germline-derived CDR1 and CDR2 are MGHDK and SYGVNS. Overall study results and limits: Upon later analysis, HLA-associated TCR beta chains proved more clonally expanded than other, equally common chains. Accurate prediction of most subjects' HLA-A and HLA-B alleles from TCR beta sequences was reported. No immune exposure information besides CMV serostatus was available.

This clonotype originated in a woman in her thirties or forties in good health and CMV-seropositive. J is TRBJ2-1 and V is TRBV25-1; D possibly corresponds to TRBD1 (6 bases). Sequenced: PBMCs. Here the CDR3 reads CASGRGWEQFF. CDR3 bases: TGTGCGAGCGGCAGGGGATGGGAGCAGTTCTTC.